This T cell receptor beta chain was observed in a study of T cell responses to AZD1222 COVID-19 vaccine. In this sample, this clone turned up once. Its target is unknown. The CDR3 sequence is 14 residues long. CDR1 is MNHEY, CDR2 SVGAGI, per germline. V was clipped by 2 bases and J by 5 bases, with 12 bases between them. Libraries were prepared by immunoSEQ multiplex PCR; TCRdb keeps only in-frame clonotypes and omits some of them. The sample lists over 70,000 clones, almost 90% occurring once. Findings and caveats of the study: Among the donors, most were white British and more were female, and clonal diversity was possibly underestimated. A rise in Spike-specific TCR breadth and depth followed two AZD1222 doses. There were vaccine-associated CD4 TCRs across spike, dominant at 160-218 and 743-854. Repertoires in all cases were sampled only once the peak T cell response had passed.

This sample comprised peripheral blood, obtained on day 0 of MenACWY control vaccination. The receptor comes from an adult in good health. The chain combines TRBV6-5 with TRBJ1-2; no definite D call. The CDR3 nucleotides are TGTGCCAGCAGTTACGAGGCAGGATATTATGGCTACACCTTC. Translated: CASSYEAGYYGYTF.